This entry features one T cell receptor beta chain sequence. Its antigen is undetermined. This sample is drawn from a study of monozygotic twins with inflammatory bowel disease. General study results and limits: There were differing immunosuppressive treatments, which may have added variability to patient repertoires.

Template switching appended UMIs that held a 6-nucleotide sample barcode. TCRdb reprocessed the 5' RACE reads, keeping one entry per CDR3 protein, no DNA. This table holds over 200,000 distinct CDR3 sequences. CDR1 LGHDT and CDR2 YNNKEL come from the germline V gene (reference sequence). The CDR3 extends over 13 amino acids. The sequence derives from a human donor with ulcerative colitis or Crohn's disease, or a healthy co-twin of an affected twin (not recorded which). Sample: blood. V gene TRBV3-1 combines with J gene TRBJ1-4. CDR3 region: CASSQLGSEKLFF. Full variable domain (remainder filled in from reference TRBV3-1 and TRBJ1-4): DTAVSQTPKYLVTQMGNDKSIKCEQNLGHDTMYWYKQDSKKFLKIMFSYNNKELIINETVPNRFSPKSPDKAHLNLHINSLELGDSAVYFCASSQLGSEKLFFGSGTQLSVL.